These T cell receptor beta chains were read from a single sample in a study of blood T cell repertoires in COVID-19. Profiling relied on immunoSEQ multiplex PCR, and the TCRdb table lists in-frame clones only, not all of them. The table lists approximately 150,000 clones, around 87% of them singletons. The sample taken for sequencing was peripheral blood. These receptors were collected from a man in his 70s with active COVID-19. Both conserved end residues are part of each CDR3. The order of the fields is V gene, J gene, D gene, clone size, CDR3 DNA, CDR3 protein. The D gene is left open where the match is weak. For some rows the clone size is stated as once, few or many, or as a class when expanded; others skip it.

TRBV5-1	TRBJ2-1	TRBD2	NA	TGCGCCAGCAGCCTGTCCGGGAGGCTGGGGTATGAGCAGTTCTTC	CASSLSGRLGYEQFF
TRBV25-1	TRBJ1-1	TRBD1	NA	TGTGCCAGCGGGACAGGCTTGAACACTGAAGCTTTCTTT	CASGTGLNTEAFF
TRBV7-9	TRBJ1-1	TRBD1	NA	TGTGCCAGCAGCCGGGACAGGGGGCAGGCTGAAGCTTTCTTT	CASSRDRGQAEAFF
TRBV2	TRBJ1-1	NA	NA	TGTGCCAGCAGAGGGGGATCGGAAGCTTTCTTT	CASRGGSEAFF
TRBV27	TRBJ2-5	NA	once	TGTGCCAGCAGTTTGACAGCCCAAGAGACCCAGTACTTC	CASSLTAQETQYF
TRBV5-6	TRBJ2-5	TRBD2	NA	TGTGCCAGCAGCATCGCTAGCGGGAGTGGGCAAGAGACCCAGTACTTC	CASSIASGSGQETQYF
TRBV30	TRBJ1-1	NA	NA	TGTGCCTGGAGTGTACTTCGACGGGTGAACACTGAAGCTTTCTTT	CAWSVLRRVNTEAFF
TRBV5-6	TRBJ2-7	NA	NA	TGTGCCAGCAGCTTGGGCCAGGACTACGAGCAGTACTTC	CASSLGQDYEQYF
TRBV18	TRBJ1-1	TRBD1	NA	TGTGCCAGCTCACAGGGACAGGTCTCCACTGAAGCTTTCTTT	CASSQGQVSTEAFF
TRBV10-3	TRBJ1-5	TRBD1	NA	TGTGCCATCAGACCGGACAGGGGACAGCCCCAGCATTTT	CAIRPDRGQPQHF
TRBV7-9	TRBJ1-6	TRBD1	few	TGTGCCAGCAGCTTAATCGCAGGGGGAAATTCACCCCTCCACTTT	CASSLIAGGNSPLHF
TRBV11-2	TRBJ1-3	NA	NA	TGTGCCAGCAGCCCCGGTGCGAGAAACACCATATATTTT	CASSPGARNTIYF
TRBV28	TRBJ2-1	NA	NA	TGTGCCAGCAGCGAGGGGGATTGGGCAGCGAGCTCCTACAATGAGCAGTTCTTC	CASSEGDWAASSYNEQFF
TRBV2	TRBJ2-5	NA	NA	TGTGCCAGCATATTGTTTGGACAGAACCAAGAGACCCAGTACTTC	CASILFGQNQETQYF
TRBV5-1	TRBJ2-3	TRBD2	NA	TGCGCCAGCAGCTTGGGCCTAGCGGGAGGGACAGATACGCAGTATTTT	CASSLGLAGGTDTQYF
TRBV9	TRBJ1-1	NA	NA	TGTGCCAGCAACATGGGCGGGGTAGGCACTGAAGCTTTCTTT	CASNMGGVGTEAFF
TRBV6-2/TRBV6-3	TRBJ2-1	TRBD2	once	TGTGCCAGCAGTTACTTTGGGGGGAGGGTAACCTACAATGAGCAGTTCTTC	CASSYFGGRVTYNEQFF
TRBV2	TRBJ2-1	TRBD2	NA	TGTGCCAGCAGCCATATCGGGACTAGCGGTAACAATGAGCAGTTCTTC	CASSHIGTSGNNEQFF
TRBV4-3	TRBJ2-1	NA	NA	TGCGCCAGCAGCACAGGTGATGAGCAGTTCTTC	CASSTGDEQFF
TRBV5-4	TRBJ1-4	NA	NA	TGTGCCAGCAGCTTGGTGGGGGGGAAACTGTTTTTT	CASSLVGGKLFF
TRBV7-2	TRBJ1-5	TRBD1	NA	TGTGCCAGCAGCTGGGACAGAGATAGCAATCAGCCCCAGCATTTT	CASSWDRDSNQPQHF
TRBV10-3	TRBJ1-1	NA	NA	TGTGCCATCAGATCGACAGAGAACACTGAAGCTTTCTTT	CAIRSTENTEAFF
TRBV28	TRBJ1-5	NA	NA	TGTGCCAGCAGTTCCCTTCGGGGGATCGGCAATCAGCCCCAGCATTTT	CASSSLRGIGNQPQHF
TRBV18	TRBJ2-7	TRBD1	NA	TGTGCCAGCTCGTTTACCGGGACAGGCGACGAGCAGTACTTC	CASSFTGTGDEQYF
TRBV5-4	TRBJ2-2	NA	NA	TGTGCCAGCAGGCAAACAGGGAACACCGGGGAGCTGTTTTTT	CASRQTGNTGELFF
TRBV5-1	TRBJ1-1	NA	NA	TGCGCCAGCAGCAGACTTTCGGGGGGGACTGAAGCTTTCTTT	CASSRLSGGTEAFF
TRBV11-3	TRBJ2-2	TRBD1	once	TGTGCCAGCTCAGGGGGAGTGGACACCGGGGAGCTGTTTTTT	CASSGGVDTGELFF
TRBV6-5	TRBJ2-7	NA	NA	TGTGCCAGCAGGTACAGAGCCTCCTACGAGCAGTACTTC	CASRYRASYEQYF
TRBV5-4	TRBJ1-2	NA	NA	TGTGCCAGCAGCTCGGGATCAACCTTAACTTACTATGGCTACACCTTC	CASSSGSTLTYYGYTF
TRBV7-9	TRBJ2-3	TRBD2	few	TGTGCCAGCAGCTTAGGGACTAGCGGGTCACCCACAGATACGCAGTATTTT	CASSLGTSGSPTDTQYF
TRBV5-8	TRBJ2-3	NA	NA	TGTGCCAGCAGCTTCCAGGTGGGAGATACGCAGTATTTT	CASSFQVGDTQYF
TRBV18	TRBJ1-2	NA	NA	TGTGCCAGCTCACCCGACTCCTCCTATGGCTACACCTTC	CASSPDSSYGYTF